This TCR beta chain was obtained from a study of vaccination and CD4 T cells after COVID-19. For the study at large: In culture, cells were exposed to overlapping spike peptides from SARS-CoV-2, HCoV-NL63, HCoV-OC43 and HCoV-229E. The control cultures got either a CEFX pool, an HIV-1 Nef pool, or no peptide at all.

Sequence data for DNA of cultured CD4+ T cells were generated by the Oncomine TCR Beta short-read assay. TCRdb called the PCR reads again in MiXCR, with one record for every CDR3 protein. This sample has several thousand distinct CDR3 sequences, with under 25% found just once. The treatment denotes: roughly ten-day PBMC culture with coronavirus spike peptide pools or control peptides (ViraFEST assay). Harvesting of the unexposed donor's CD4+ T cells predated the COVID-19 pandemic (2011-2018). Expansion of antigen-specific T cells with peptide pools by ViraFEST preceded sequencing of TCRs. From unexposed donors, CD4+ T cells were probed, cells permitting, with SARS-CoV-2 S/N and four cold-coronavirus spikes. Germline assignment: CDR1 MGHDK and CDR2 SYGVNS. This CDR3 comprises 17 residues. Trimming took 8 bases from V and 2 from J, leaving 24 bases between them. In this sample, this clonotype turned up a few times. Antigen unknown.

The chain recombines TRBV25-1 with TRBJ1-1; D might be TRBD1 (6 bases). Sequenced input: CD4+ T cells from blood, cultured in vitro. The TCR was taken from a human donor in good health. The CDR3 reads CASYSFRGGPLNTEAFF. In DNA form, the CDR3 reads TGTGCCAGCTATTCATTTAGGGGGGGACCCCTTAACACTGAAGCTTTCTTT.